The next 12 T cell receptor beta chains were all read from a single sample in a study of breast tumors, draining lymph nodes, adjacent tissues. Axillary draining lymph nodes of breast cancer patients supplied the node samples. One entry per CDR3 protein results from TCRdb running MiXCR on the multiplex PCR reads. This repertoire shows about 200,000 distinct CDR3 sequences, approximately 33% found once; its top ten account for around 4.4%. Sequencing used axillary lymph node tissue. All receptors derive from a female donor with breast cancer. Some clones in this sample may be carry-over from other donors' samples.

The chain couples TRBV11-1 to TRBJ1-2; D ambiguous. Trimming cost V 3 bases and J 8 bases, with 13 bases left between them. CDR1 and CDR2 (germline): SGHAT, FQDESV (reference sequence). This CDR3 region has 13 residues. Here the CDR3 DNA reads TGTGCCAGCAGCTTTATGGGTTCCGTAGGCTACACCTTC. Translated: CASSFMGSVGYTF.

The CDR3 is CSAPTDLSNTEQFF. In nucleotides, the CDR3 is TGCAGTGCTCCCACGGACCTTTCTAACACTGAGCAGTTCTTC. The rearrangement uses TRBV20-1 and TRBJ2-1; D is undetermined. The CDR3 has 14 residues. V gave up 5 bases and J gave up 9 bases, with 20 bases separating them. Per germline, CDR1 DFQATT and CDR2 SNEGSKA (reference sequence).

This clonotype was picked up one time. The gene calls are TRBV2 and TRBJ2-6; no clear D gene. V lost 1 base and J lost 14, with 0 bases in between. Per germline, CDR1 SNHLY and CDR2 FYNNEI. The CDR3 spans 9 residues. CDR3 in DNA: TGTGCCAGCAGTGAAGTCCTGACTTTC. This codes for CASSEVLTF.

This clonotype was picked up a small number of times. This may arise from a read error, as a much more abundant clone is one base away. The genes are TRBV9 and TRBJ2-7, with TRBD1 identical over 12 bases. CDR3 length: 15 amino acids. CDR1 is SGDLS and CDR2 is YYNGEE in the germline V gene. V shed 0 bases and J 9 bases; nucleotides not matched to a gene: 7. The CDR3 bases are TGTGCCAGCAGCGTAGGGGGACAGGGGGCAGGCGGGCAGTACTTC. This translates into CASSVGGQGAGGQYF.

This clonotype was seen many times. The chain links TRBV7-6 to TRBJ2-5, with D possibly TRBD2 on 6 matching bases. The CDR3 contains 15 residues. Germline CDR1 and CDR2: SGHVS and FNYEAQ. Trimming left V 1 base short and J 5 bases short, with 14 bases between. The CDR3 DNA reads TGTGCCAGCAGCTTAGACGAGGCGGAGGGGGAGACCCAGTACTTC. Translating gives CASSLDEAEGETQYF.

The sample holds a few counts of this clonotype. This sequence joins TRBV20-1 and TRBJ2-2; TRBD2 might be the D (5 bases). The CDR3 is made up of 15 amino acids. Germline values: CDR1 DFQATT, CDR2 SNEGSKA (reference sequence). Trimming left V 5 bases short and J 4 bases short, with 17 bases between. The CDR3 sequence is CSARRDQRGTGELFF. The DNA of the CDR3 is TGCAGTGCTCGACGGGATCAGCGAGGCACCGGGGAGCTGTTTTTT.

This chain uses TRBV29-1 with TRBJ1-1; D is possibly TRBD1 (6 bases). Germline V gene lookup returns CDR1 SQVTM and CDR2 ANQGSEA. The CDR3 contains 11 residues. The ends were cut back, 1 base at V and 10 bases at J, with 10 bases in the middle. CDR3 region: CSVEGRGRAFF. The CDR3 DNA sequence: TGCAGCGTTGAAGGCAGGGGAAGAGCTTTCTTT.

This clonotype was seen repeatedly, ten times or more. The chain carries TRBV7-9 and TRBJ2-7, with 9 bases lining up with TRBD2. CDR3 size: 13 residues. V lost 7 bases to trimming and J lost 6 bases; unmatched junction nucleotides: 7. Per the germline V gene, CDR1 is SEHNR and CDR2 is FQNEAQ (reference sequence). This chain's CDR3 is CASTPAGGVEQYF. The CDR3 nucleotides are TGTGCCAGCACCCCAGCGGGGGGTGTCGAGCAGTACTTC.

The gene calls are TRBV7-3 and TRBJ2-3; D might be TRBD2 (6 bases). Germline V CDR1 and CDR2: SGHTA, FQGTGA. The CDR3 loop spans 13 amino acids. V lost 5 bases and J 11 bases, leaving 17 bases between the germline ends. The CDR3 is CASSLHRTNEQYF. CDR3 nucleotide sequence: TGTGCCAGCAGCCTACACCGGACTAATGAGCAGTATTTT.

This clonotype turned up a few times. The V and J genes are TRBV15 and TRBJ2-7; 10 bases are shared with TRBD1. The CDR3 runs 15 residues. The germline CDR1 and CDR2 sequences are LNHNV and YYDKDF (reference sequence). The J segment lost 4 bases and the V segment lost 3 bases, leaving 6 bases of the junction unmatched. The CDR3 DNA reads TGTGCCACCAGCAGCCTCGGGACAGGGGCTTACGAGCAGTACTTC. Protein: CATSSLGTGAYEQYF.

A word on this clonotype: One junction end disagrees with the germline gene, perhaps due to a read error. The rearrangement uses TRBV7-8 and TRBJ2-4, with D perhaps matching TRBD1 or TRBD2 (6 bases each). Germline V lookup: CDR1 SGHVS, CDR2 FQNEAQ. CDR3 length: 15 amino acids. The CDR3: CASSPGGGAKNIQHF. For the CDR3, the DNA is TGTGCCAGCAGCCCAGGAGGGGGTGCCAAAAACATTCAGCACTTC.

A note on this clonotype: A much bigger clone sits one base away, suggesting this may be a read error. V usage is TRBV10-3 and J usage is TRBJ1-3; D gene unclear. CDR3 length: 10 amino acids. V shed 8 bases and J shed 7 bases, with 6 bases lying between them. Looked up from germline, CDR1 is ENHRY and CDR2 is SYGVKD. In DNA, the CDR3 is TGTGCCATCGGCCTGAACACCATATATTTT. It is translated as CAIGLNTIYF.